The clone carrying this T cell receptor beta chain was seen only a few times. The sample is drawn from a study of PD-L1 blockade in urothelial cancer. The V end was cut by 0 bases, the J end by 10 bases, with 19 bases between. Germline lookup yields CDR1 SGHRS and CDR2 YFSETQ. This CDR3 has 15 amino acids. Profiled with immunoSEQ multiplex PCR; TCRdb holds only in-frame clones, not every one. The sample includes tens of thousands of clones, around 90% seen only once; the top ten take 3.5% to 5%. The time point denotes: pretreatment peripheral blood. The starting material was PBMCs, obtained around atezolizumab (anti-PD-L1) treatment. The receptor comes from a man between 65 and 85 years old with urothelial cancer. This rearrangement joins TRBV5-1 to TRBJ1-2, with D perhaps matching TRBD1 (6 bases). DNA of the CDR3: TGCGCCAGCAGCTTGGGGCCGGACAGCGCTCTTTCCTACACCTTC. Its protein product is CASSLGPDSALSYTF.